The 27 T cell receptor beta chains below come from one sample, sequenced in a study of blood T cell repertoires in COVID-19. The data were produced by immunoSEQ multiplex PCR, yet TCRdb's version contains in-frame clones alone and is incomplete. The sample contains about 300,000 clones, around 92% of which appear only once. Material: peripheral blood. The receptors derive from a woman aged 25 to 45 with COVID-19, enrolled during active disease.

This rearrangement joins TRBV6-5 to TRBJ1-4; the D is unclear. The V and J ends lost 10 bases and 4 bases respectively, with 16 bases between them. Germline V gene lookup returns CDR1 MNHEY and CDR2 SVGAGI. This CDR3 has 14 residues. CDR3 protein: CATRRTGSNEKLFF. CDR3 nucleotide sequence: TGTGCCACGCGCCGGACGGGAAGTAATGAAAAACTGTTTTTT.

V and J are TRBV7-9 and TRBJ1-1; possible D gene TRBD1, 5 bases. This CDR3 comprises 14 residues. Trimming pared 5 bases from V and 4 bases from J, leaving 14 bases between. The germline V gene has CDR1 SEHNR and CDR2 FQNEAQ (reference sequence). CDR3 in DNA: TGTGCCAGCAGCCCTAAGCCGGGGGGCACTGAAGCTTTCTTT. This sequence encodes CASSPKPGGTEAFF.

This chain joins TRBV19 and TRBJ2-3, with D perhaps TRBD1 (5 bases). V shed 6 bases and J shed 2 bases, with 12 bases lying between them. CDR1 and CDR2 (germline): LNHDA, SQIVND (reference sequence). This CDR3 is 14 amino acids long. Written as DNA, the CDR3 is TGTGCCAGTAGCAAAAGACAGTTCACAGATACGCAGTATTTT. Amino acid sequence: CASSKRQFTDTQYF.

The V call is TRBV27, the J call TRBJ1-4, with D possibly matching TRBD1 (6 bases). Germline V gene sequence: CDR1 MNHEY, CDR2 SMNVEV (reference sequence). V was trimmed by 2 bases and J by 8 bases, leaving 12 bases between them. The CDR3 extends over 14 amino acids. The CDR3 DNA is TGTGCCAGCAGTTTAGGGGGCGCCTCCGAAAAACTGTTTTTT. This sequence encodes CASSLGGASEKLFF.

As regards this clone: In the same sample, other DNA sequences code for this CDR3. The chain is built from TRBV29-1 and TRBJ1-2, with D uncertain. The V end lost 3 bases, the J end lost 3 bases, and 8 bases lay between the germline ends. This CDR3 contains 12 residues. Germline V CDR1 and CDR2: SQVTM, ANQGSEA. CDR3 sequence reads: CSVDRGDYGYTF. CDR3 DNA: TGCAGCGTTGACAGAGGTGACTATGGCTACACCTTC. Full variable domain (remainder filled in from reference TRBV29-1 and TRBJ1-2): SAVISQKPSRDICQRGTSLTIQCQVDSQVTMMFWYRQQPGQSLTLIATANQGSEATYESGFVIDKFPISRPNLTFSTLTVSNMSPEDSSIYLCSVDRGDYGYTFGSGTRLTVV.

V is TRBV2 and J is TRBJ1-4, with D perhaps matching TRBD1 (5 bases). Germline values: CDR1 SNHLY, CDR2 FYNNEI. Trimming removed 6 bases at V and 3 bases at J, with 8 bases between. This CDR3 region has 13 residues. CDR3 sequence: CASRGAANEKLFF. The CDR3 DNA is TGTGCCAGCAGAGGGGCGGCTAATGAAAAACTGTTTTTT.

V and J are TRBV30 and TRBJ1-6; 9 bases are a match to TRBD1. V shed 3 bases, J shed 7 bases, and the junction held 4 bases outside the gene matches. The CDR3 runs 14 residues. Germline values: CDR1 GTSNPN, CDR2 SVGIG (reference sequence). The CDR3 protein is CAWRITGGNSPLHF. The CDR3 nucleotides are TGTGCCTGGAGAATTACAGGGGGCAATTCACCCCTCCACTTT.

The rearrangement uses TRBV19 and TRBJ1-3, with 7 positions matching TRBD1. CDR3 length: 16 amino acids. Trimming removed 6 bases from V and 0 bases from J; junction bases left unmatched: 8. Germline CDR1 LNHDA, CDR2 SQIVND (reference sequence). The chain's CDR3 is CASSAGTAYSGNTIYF. The DNA of the CDR3 is TGTGCCAGTAGCGCCGGGACAGCGTACTCTGGAAACACCATATATTTT. Supplemented by reference TRBV19 and TRBJ1-3, the full variable domain reads DGGITQSPKYLFRKEGQNVTLSCEQNLNHDAMYWYRQDPGQGLRLIYYSQIVNDFQKGDIAEGYSVSREKKESFPLTVTSAQKNPTAFYLCASSAGTAYSGNTIYFGEGSWLTVV.

The chain joins TRBV30 to TRBJ2-7; tentative D call: TRBD2 (5 bases). V shed 8 bases and J shed 3 bases, with 17 bases lying between them. Germline V CDR1 and CDR2: GTSNPN, SVGIG (reference sequence). The CDR3 extends over 13 amino acids. The CDR3: CALRGSSFYEQYF. The CDR3 region has the DNA TGTGCCCTCAGAGGGTCCTCGTTCTACGAGCAGTACTTC.

The CDR3 sequence is CASKIQVSYNEQFF. DNA for the CDR3: TGTGCCAGCAAAATCCAGGTCTCCTACAATGAGCAGTTCTTC. The chain has TRBV27 and TRBJ2-1; no clear D. CDR1 and CDR2 (germline): MNHEY, SMNVEV (reference sequence). This CDR3 region has 14 residues. Trimming pared 7 bases from V and 0 bases from J, leaving 10 bases between.

This clone was seen only a few times. The chain combines TRBV6-1 with TRBJ1-5; D is possibly TRBD1 (5 bases). This CDR3 is 16 amino acids long. Trimming cost V 4 bases and J 5 bases, with 18 bases left between them. Germline V gene data show CDR1 as MNHNS and CDR2 as SASEGT. Here the CDR3 DNA reads TGTGCCAGCAGTGGGGGACCTGGGGGGGAAGATCAGCCCCAGCATTTT. This translates into CASSGGPGGEDQPQHF.

This chain uses TRBV5-6 with TRBJ1-6; 7 bases align to TRBD1. The CDR3 runs 13 residues. Trimming took 6 bases from V and 6 from J; bases not matched to a gene: 3. Germline assignment: CDR1 SGHDT and CDR2 YYEEEE. The CDR3 reads CASNRQGNSPLHF. In DNA, the CDR3 is TGTGCCAGCAACCGACAGGGTAATTCACCCCTCCACTTT.

The chain carries TRBV28 and TRBJ2-1; TRBD1 matches 10 bases. In germline, CDR1 is MDHEN, CDR2 SYDVKM. The ends lost 6 bases at V and 8 bases at J; junction bases unmatched: 7. This CDR3 contains 14 residues. CDR3 bases: TGTGCCAGCAGCCGGGACAGGGGCTGGGATGAGCAGTTCTTC. This codes for CASSRDRGWDEQFF.

This clone has only one observation. V gene TRBV11-2 combines with J gene TRBJ1-3; D might be TRBD1 (5 bases). Between the trimmed V and J ends, which lost 2 bases and 0 bases, there was a span of 11 bases. Germline V lookup: CDR1 SGHAT, CDR2 FQNNGV. This CDR3 has 16 amino acids. CDR3 in DNA: TGTGCCAGCAGCTTATTTGACAGACTCTCTGGAAACACCATATATTTT. Protein sequence: CASSLFDRLSGNTIYF.

J is TRBJ2-7 and V is TRBV7-9, with D possibly TRBD1 on 6 matching bases. The CDR3 has 16 residues. Germline CDR1 and CDR2: SEHNR and FQNEAQ (reference sequence). Trimming took 1 base from V and 5 from J, leaving 18 bases between them. Written as DNA, the CDR3 is TGTGCCAGCAGCTTAGGTTCACAGGGTCTATTCAACGAGCAGTACTTC. Residues: CASSLGSQGLFNEQYF.

The chain recombines TRBV18 with TRBJ1-5; TRBD1 might be the D (5 bases). Germline CDR1 reads KGHSH; CDR2 reads LQKENI. V lost 3 bases and J lost 4, with 10 bases in between. The CDR3 is made up of 14 amino acids. As DNA, the CDR3 is TGTGCCAGCTCACCCGGACACAATAATCAGCCCCAGCATTTT. This gives the protein CASSPGHNNQPQHF.

This rearrangement joins TRBV9 to TRBJ1-5; maybe TRBD1 (5 bases). V shed 1 base and J shed 9 bases, with 11 bases lying between them. This CDR3 contains 13 residues. In germline, CDR1 is SGDLS, CDR2 YYNGEE. CDR3 DNA sequence: TGTGCCAGCAGCGTAAGTGGGGGAGGGCCCCAGCATTTT. This translates into CASSVSGGGPQHF.

CDR3 nucleotide sequence: TGCGCCAGCAGCCCTGGACAGTTCACCGGGGAGCTGTTTTTT. Translation gives CASSPGQFTGELFF. V is TRBV4-1 and J is TRBJ2-2; weak D call: TRBD1 (6 bases). The germline V gene has CDR1 MGHRA and CDR2 YSYEKL. V dropped 4 bases and J dropped 4 bases, with 10 bases sitting between them. The CDR3 sequence is 14 residues long.

The chain links TRBV5-6 to TRBJ2-7, with 7 bases that match TRBD2. Germline CDR1 is SGHDT and CDR2 is YYEEEE. Trimming at V came to 0 bases and at J to 6 bases, leaving 0 bases not matched to a gene. The CDR3 covers 12 residues. The CDR3 spells CASSLGGGEQYF. The DNA for the CDR3 is TGTGCCAGCAGCTTGGGCGGGGGCGAGCAGTACTTC. Complete variable domain (other parts from reference TRBV5-6 and TRBJ2-7): DAGVTQSPTHLIKTRGQQVTLRCSPKSGHDTVSWYQQALGQGPQFIFQYYEEEERQRGNFPDRFSGHQFPNYSSELNVNALLLGDSALYLCASSLGGGEQYFGPGTRLTVT.

This chain's CDR3 is CASSKNGQLNTEAFF. CDR3 DNA sequence: TGTGCCAGCAGCAAAAACGGACAGTTGAACACTGAAGCTTTCTTT. The chain couples TRBV5-4 to TRBJ1-1; TRBD1 might be the D (6 bases). Germline CDR1 and CDR2: SGHNT and YYREEE (reference sequence). V was pared by 4 bases and J by 0 bases, with 13 bases between. The CDR3 totals 15 residues. Filled out from reference TRBV5-4 and TRBJ1-1, the complete variable domain reads ETGVTQSPTHLIKTRGQQVTLRCSSQSGHNTVSWYQQALGQGPQFIFQYYREEENGRGNFPPRFSGLQFPNYSSELNVNALELDDSALYLCASSKNGQLNTEAFFGQGTRLTVV.

This chain connects TRBV27 to TRBJ2-1; a possible D gene is TRBD1 (6 bases). The V end lost 2 bases, the J end lost 4 bases, and 9 bases lay between the germline ends. The CDR3 has 14 amino acids. Per the germline V gene, CDR1 is MNHEY and CDR2 is SMNVEV (reference sequence). CDR3 sequence (DNA): TGTGCCAGCAGTTTAGGGACACAATACAATGAGCAGTTCTTC. Amino acid sequence: CASSLGTQYNEQFF.

The genes are TRBV18 and TRBJ1-1, with 9 bases matching TRBD1. Trimming removed 5 bases from V and 10 bases from J; junction bases left unmatched: 8. The CDR3 totals 13 residues. Per germline, CDR1 KGHSH and CDR2 LQKENI. For the CDR3, the DNA is TGTGCCAGCTCATCAGGACAGGGGACTACAGCTTTCTTT. It translates to CASSSGQGTTAFF.

V is TRBV11-2 and J is TRBJ2-1; a weak D match, TRBD2 (5 bases). Germline V gene lookup returns CDR1 SGHAT and CDR2 FQNNGV. The V end was cut by 0 bases, the J end by 9 bases, with 9 bases between. The CDR3 is made up of 13 amino acids. The CDR3 region is CASSLDMRVEQFF. DNA for the CDR3: TGTGCCAGCAGCTTAGATATGAGGGTTGAGCAGTTCTTC.

The CDR3 spells CASSYVGRSNQPQHF. DNA for the CDR3: TGTGCCAGCAGTTACGTGGGGCGCAGCAATCAGCCCCAGCATTTT. The chain combines TRBV6-2 or TRBV6-3 with TRBJ1-5; maybe TRBD1 (5 bases). Germline values: CDR1 MNHEY, CDR2 SVGEGT. This CDR3 comprises 15 residues. Between the trimmed V and J ends, which lost 2 bases and 1 base, there was a span of 9 bases.

The rearrangement uses TRBV21-1 and TRBJ2-1; the D call in the table, TRBD2, was not verified against the DNA. TRBV21-1 counts as a pseudogene. The CDR3 runs 17 residues. The CDR3 loop reads CASSKALFLADYNEQFF. Here the CDR3 DNA reads TGTGCCAGCAGCAAAGCGCTTTTCCTAGCGGACTACAATGAGCAGTTCTTC.

The gene calls are TRBV2 and TRBJ1-4, with D tentatively TRBD1 (6 bases). Trimming took 6 bases from V and 4 from J, leaving 21 bases between them. Germline V gene lookup returns CDR1 SNHLY and CDR2 FYNNEI. This CDR3 is built from 17 residues. The CDR3 region has the DNA TGTGCCAGCAGCAGAGGGTTAGGACAGAGCCTTAATGAAAAACTGTTTTTT. This gives the protein CASSRGLGQSLNEKLFF.

CDR3 sequence: CASSWIGVTEAFF. The CDR3 bases are TGTGCCAGCAGTTGGATAGGGGTCACTGAAGCTTTCTTT. The chain carries TRBV6-2 or TRBV6-3 and TRBJ1-1, with D possibly matching TRBD1 (5 bases). V lost 4 bases to trimming and J lost 4 bases, with 10 bases between them. This CDR3 comprises 13 residues. CDR1 is MNHEY, CDR2 SVGEGT, per germline.